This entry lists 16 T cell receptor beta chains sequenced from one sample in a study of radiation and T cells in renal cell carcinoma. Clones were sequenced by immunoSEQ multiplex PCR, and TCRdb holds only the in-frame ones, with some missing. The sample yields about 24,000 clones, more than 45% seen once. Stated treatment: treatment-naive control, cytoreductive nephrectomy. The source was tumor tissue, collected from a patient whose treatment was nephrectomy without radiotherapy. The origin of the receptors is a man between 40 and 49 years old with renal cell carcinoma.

The chain's CDR3 is CASSLARGQETQYF. The CDR3 DNA follows: TGTGCCAGCAGCTTAGCCAGGGGCCAAGAGACCCAGTACTTC. This rearrangement joins TRBV7-8 to TRBJ2-5; possibly TRBD1 for D (6 bases). Germline-derived CDR1 and CDR2 are SGHVS and FQNEAQ. Trimming pared 0 bases from V and 1 base from J, leaving 6 bases between. This CDR3 is built from 14 residues.

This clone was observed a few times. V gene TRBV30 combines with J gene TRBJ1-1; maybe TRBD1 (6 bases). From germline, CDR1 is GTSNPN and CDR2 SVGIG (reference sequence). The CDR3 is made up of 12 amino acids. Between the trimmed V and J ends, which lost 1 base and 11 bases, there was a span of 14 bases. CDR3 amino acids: CAWSGTQGTAFF. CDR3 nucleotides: TGTGCCTGGAGTGGGACACAGGGAACGGCTTTCTTT.

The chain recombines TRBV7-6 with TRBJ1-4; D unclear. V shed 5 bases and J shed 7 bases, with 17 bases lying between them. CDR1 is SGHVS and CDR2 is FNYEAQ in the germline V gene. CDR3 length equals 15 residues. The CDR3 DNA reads TGTGCCAGCAGCCAGGCCCCAAATCGAGTTGAAAAACTGTTTTTT. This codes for CASSQAPNRVEKLFF. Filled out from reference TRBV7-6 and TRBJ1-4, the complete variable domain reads GAGVSQSPRYKVTKRGQDVALRCDPISGHVSLYWYRQALGQGPEFLTYFNYEAQQDKSGLPNDRFSAERPEGSISTLTIQRTEQRDSAMYRCASSQAPNRVEKLFFGSGTQLSVL.

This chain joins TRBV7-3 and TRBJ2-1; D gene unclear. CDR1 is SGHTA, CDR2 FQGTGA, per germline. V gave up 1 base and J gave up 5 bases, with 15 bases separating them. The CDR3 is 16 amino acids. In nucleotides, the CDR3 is TGTGCCAGCAGCTTAAGTCGGGCCCTAAGGCACAATGAGCAGTTCTTC. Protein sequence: CASSLSRALRHNEQFF.

For the CDR3, the DNA is TGTGCCAGCAGCCAGGGGGAAGAGCAGTACTTC. Translation: CASSQGEEQYF. The chain couples TRBV7-6 to TRBJ2-7; 7 bases line up with TRBD1. This CDR3 is built from 11 residues. Germline values: CDR1 SGHVS, CDR2 FNYEAQ. The V gene end was trimmed by 5 bases and the J gene end by 7 bases; junction bases not matched to a gene: 2.

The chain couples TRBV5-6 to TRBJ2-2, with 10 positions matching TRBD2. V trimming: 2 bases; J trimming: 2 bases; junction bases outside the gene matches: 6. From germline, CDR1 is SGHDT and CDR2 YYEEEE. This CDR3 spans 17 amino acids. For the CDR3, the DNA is TGTGCCAGCAGCTTCGGTAGCGGGGGGATCAACACCGGGGAGCTGTTTTTT. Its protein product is CASSFGSGGINTGELFF.

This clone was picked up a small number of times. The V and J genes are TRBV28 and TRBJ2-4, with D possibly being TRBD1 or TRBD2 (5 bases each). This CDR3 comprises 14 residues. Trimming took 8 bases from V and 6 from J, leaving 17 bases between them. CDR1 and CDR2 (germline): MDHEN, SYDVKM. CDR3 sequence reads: CASLGPGRRNIQYF. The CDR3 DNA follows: TGTGCCAGCTTGGGGCCGGGACGGAGAAACATTCAGTACTTC.

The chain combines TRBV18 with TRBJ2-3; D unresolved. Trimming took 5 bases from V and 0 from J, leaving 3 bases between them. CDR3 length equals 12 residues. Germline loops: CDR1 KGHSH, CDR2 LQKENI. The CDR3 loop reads CASSKSTDTQYF. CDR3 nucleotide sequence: TGTGCCAGCTCAAAAAGCACAGATACGCAGTATTTT.

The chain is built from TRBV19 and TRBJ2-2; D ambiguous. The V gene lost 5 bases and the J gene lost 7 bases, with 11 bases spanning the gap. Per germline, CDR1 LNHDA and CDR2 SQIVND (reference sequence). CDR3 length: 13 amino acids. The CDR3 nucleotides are TGTGCCAGTAGTCCCGGGCAGTTCGGGGAGCTGTTTTTT. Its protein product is CASSPGQFGELFF.

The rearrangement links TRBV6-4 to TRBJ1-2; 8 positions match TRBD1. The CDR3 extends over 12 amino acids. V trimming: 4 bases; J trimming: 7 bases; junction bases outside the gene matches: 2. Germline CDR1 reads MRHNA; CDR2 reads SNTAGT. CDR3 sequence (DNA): TGTGCCAGCAGTGCAGGGGGCAGTGGCTACACCTTC. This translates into CASSAGGSGYTF.

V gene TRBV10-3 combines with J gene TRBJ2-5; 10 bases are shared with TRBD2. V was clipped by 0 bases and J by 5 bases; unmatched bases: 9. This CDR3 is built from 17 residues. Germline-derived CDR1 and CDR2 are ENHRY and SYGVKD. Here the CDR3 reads CAISESGTSAGSETQYF. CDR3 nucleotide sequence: TGTGCCATCAGTGAGTCCGGGACTAGCGCGGGGAGTGAGACCCAGTACTTC.

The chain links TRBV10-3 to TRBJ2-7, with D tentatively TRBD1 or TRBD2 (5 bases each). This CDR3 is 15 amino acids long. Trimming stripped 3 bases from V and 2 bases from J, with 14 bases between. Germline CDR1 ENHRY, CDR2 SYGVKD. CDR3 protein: CAISDRGLLAYEQYF. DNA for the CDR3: TGTGCCATCAGTGACCGGGGCCTTCTCGCCTACGAGCAGTACTTC.

CDR3 sequence: CASSFQGGVLGELFF. CDR3 DNA: TGTGCCAGCAGCTTTCAGGGGGGCGTTCTCGGGGAGCTGTTTTTT. The V gene is TRBV5-6, the J gene TRBJ2-2, with D tentatively TRBD1 (7 bases). The germline V gene has CDR1 SGHDT and CDR2 YYEEEE. Trimming removed 2 bases at V and 7 bases at J, with 15 bases between. The CDR3 totals 15 residues.

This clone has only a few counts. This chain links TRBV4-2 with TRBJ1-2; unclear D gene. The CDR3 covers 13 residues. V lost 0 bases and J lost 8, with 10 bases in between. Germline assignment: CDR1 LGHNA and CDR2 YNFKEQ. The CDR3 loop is CASSQEMHKGYTF. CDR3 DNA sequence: TGTGCCAGCAGCCAAGAGATGCACAAAGGCTACACCTTC.

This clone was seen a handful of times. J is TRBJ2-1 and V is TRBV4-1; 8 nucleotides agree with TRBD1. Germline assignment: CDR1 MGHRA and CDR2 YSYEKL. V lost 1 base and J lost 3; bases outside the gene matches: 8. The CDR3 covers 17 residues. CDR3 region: CASSQGRGQEIYNEQFF. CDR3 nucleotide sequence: TGCGCCAGCAGCCAAGGGCGGGGACAGGAGATCTACAATGAGCAGTTCTTC.

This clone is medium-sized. DNA of the CDR3: TGTGCCAGCAGCGATAACAGGGACACTGAAGCTTTCTTT. Translation gives CASSDNRDTEAFF. The chain joins TRBV9 to TRBJ1-1, with D possibly being TRBD1 (6 bases). Trimming cost V 3 bases and J 3 bases, with 9 bases left between them. Germline V gene sequence: CDR1 SGDLS, CDR2 YYNGEE. The CDR3 spans 13 residues.